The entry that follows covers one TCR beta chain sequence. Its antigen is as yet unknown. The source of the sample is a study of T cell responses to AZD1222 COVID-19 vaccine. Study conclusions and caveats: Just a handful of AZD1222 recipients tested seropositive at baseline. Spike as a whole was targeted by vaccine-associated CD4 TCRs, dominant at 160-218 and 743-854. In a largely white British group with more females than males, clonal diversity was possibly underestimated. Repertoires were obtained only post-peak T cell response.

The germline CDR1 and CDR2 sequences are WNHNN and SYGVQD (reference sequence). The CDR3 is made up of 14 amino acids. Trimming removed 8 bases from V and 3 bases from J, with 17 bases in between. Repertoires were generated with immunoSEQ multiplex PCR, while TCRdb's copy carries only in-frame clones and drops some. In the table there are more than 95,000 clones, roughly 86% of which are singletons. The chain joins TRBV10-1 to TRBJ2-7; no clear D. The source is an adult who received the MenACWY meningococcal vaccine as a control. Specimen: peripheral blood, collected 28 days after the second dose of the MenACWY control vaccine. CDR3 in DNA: TGCGCCAGCTCCCCGGACGTAGCCAGCTACGAGCAGTACTTC. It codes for CASSPDVASYEQYF.